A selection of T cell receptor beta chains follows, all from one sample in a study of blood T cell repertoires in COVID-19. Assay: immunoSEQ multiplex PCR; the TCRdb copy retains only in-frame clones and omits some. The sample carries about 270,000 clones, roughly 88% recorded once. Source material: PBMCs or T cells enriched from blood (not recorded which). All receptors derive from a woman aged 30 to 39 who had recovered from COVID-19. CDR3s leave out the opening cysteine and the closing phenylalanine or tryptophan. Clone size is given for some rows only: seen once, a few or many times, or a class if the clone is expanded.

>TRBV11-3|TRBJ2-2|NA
ASSPSSGGVRGELF
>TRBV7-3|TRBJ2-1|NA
ASSLKSLAGISSYNEQF
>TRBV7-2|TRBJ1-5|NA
ASSLSVGGGRYSNQPQH
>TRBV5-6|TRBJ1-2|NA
ASSLAGTNNYGYT
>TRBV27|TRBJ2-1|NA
ASSLNPDRERLFLSDEQF
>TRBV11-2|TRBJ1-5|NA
ASSLRGGKEQPQH
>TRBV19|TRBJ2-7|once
ASSIVLAGVYEQY
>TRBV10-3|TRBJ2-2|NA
AISRQGPTHNTGELF
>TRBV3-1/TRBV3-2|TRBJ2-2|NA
ASSRSAGANTGELF
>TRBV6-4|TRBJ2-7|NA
ASSVGQGNEQY
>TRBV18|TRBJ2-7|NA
ASSPLTGVGHEQY
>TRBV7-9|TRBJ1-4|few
ASSFRDSVEKLF
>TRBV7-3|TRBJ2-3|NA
ASSRQGDPTDTQY
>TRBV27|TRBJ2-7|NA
ASSFSGGGRGSPNEQY
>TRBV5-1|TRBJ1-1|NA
ASSSSWGGSEAF
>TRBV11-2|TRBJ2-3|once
ASSFISGHGDTQY
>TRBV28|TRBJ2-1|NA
ASNPREGSYNEQF
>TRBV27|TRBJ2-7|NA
ASSLGTGGREQY
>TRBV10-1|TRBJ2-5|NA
ASIAGERETQY
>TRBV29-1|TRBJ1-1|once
SVGPGVNTEAF
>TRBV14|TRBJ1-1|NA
ASSQGRVGAF
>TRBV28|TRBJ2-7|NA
AARGVLSSYEQY
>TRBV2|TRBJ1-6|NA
ASSEANIAYSPLH
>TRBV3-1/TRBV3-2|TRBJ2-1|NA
ASETTSGIGEQF
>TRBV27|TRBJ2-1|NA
ASSFAGEGLNEQF
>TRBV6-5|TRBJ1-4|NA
ASSYSPRLADEKLF
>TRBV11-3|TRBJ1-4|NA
ASSRHTPGGGEKLF
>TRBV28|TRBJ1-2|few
ASSFSLNYGYT
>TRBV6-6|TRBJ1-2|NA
ASSSPDRGQWNGYT
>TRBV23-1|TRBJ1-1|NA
ASSPKAMNTEAF
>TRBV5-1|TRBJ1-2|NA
ASSADRANNYGYT
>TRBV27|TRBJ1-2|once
ASSRAFDGYGYT
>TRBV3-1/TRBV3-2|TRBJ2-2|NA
ASSQDNGFEGELF
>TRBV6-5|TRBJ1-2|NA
ASGAGGSYGYT
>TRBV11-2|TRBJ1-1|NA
ASSLDRGLEAF